This T cell receptor beta chain was sequenced during a study of T cell responses to AZD1222 COVID-19 vaccine. The V segment lost 4 bases and the J segment 6 bases; nucleotides outside the gene matches: 6. The CDR3 loop spans 13 amino acids. Germline V gene lookup returns CDR1 SGHDN and CDR2 FVKESK. Here immunoSEQ multiplex PCR was the method, and the copy in TCRdb shows in-frame clones only, minus some. The sample has about 150,000 clones, 87% seen once. This receptor was obtained from an adult who received the AZD1222 COVID-19 vaccine. The rearrangement uses TRBV14 and TRBJ2-7; TRBD1 agrees at 7 bases. The source was peripheral blood, collected 28 days after the second AZD1222 dose. The CDR3 reads CASSPSAGGEQYF. CDR3 coding DNA: TGTGCCAGCAGCCCGTCCGCAGGGGGCGAGCAGTACTTC. Full variable domain (rest looked up from reference TRBV14 and TRBJ2-7): EAGVTQFPSHSVIEKGQTVTLRCDPISGHDNLYWYRRVMGKEIKFLLHFVKESKQDESGMPNNRFLAERTGGTYSTLKVQPAELEDSGVYFCASSPSAGGEQYFGPGTRLTVT.